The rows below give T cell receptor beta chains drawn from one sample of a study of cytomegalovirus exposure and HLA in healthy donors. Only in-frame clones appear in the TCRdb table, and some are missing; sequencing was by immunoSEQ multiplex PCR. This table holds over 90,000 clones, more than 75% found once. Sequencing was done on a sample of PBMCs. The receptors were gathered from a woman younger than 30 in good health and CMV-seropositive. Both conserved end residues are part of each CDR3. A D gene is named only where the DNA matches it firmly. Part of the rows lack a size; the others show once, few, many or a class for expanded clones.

TGTGCCAGCAGCCAACAGGGGGTAGGCAATCAGCCCCAGCATTTT | CASSQQGVGNQPQHF | TRBV5-4 | NA | TRBJ1-5 | TRBD1
TGTGCCAGCAGCCTTACCCCGGGACAGGGAAAGACCCAGTACTTC | CASSLTPGQGKTQYF | TRBV6-5 | NA | TRBJ2-5 | TRBD1
TGCGCCAGCAGCCAAGATTCGGGGGGGGCGGCCTATGGCTACACCTTC | CASSQDSGGAAYGYTF | TRBV4-1 | NA | TRBJ1-2 | NA
TGCGCCAGCAGTCGGGACAGCGATAACTATGGCTACACCTTC | CASSRDSDNYGYTF | TRBV5-1 | NA | TRBJ1-2 | TRBD1
TGCGCCAGCAGAGACAGTTTTAATGAAAAACTGTTTTTT | CASRDSFNEKLFF | TRBV5-1 | NA | TRBJ1-4 | NA
TGTGCCAGCAGTTTACCGACTAGCGGGGGGATCAACTCCTACAATGAGCAGTTCTTC | CASSLPTSGGINSYNEQFF | TRBV28 | NA | TRBJ2-1 | TRBD2
TGTGCCAGCAGTCGACCAGGACAGGCAGAGACCCAGTACTTC | CASSRPGQAETQYF | TRBV27 | NA | TRBJ2-5 | TRBD1
TGTGCCAGCAGCCAGGACAGATTAGCTAACTATGGCTACACCTTC | CASSQDRLANYGYTF | TRBV7-2 | NA | TRBJ1-2 | NA
TGCAGCGTCGGTGGACAGGGTGTAGCTTTCTTT | CSVGGQGVAFF | TRBV29-1 | NA | TRBJ1-1 | TRBD1
TGTGCCAGCAGTGAAAGTTGGCGGTGGAGCTCCTACAATGAGCAGTTCTTC | CASSESWRWSSYNEQFF | TRBV2 | NA | TRBJ2-1 | NA
TGTGCCAGCCTCGGGCTAGCGTACCCCTACGAGCAGTACTTC | CASLGLAYPYEQYF | TRBV7-9 | NA | TRBJ2-7 | NA
TGTGCCTGCGATGCGGGGGGCGCTGGGAATGAGCAGTTCTTC | CACDAGGAGNEQFF | TRBV18 | NA | TRBJ2-1 | TRBD2
TGTGCCAGCAGCCCATCGACTAGCGGGGGGGCTAGCACAGATACGCAGTATTTT | CASSPSTSGGASTDTQYF | TRBV11-2 | few | TRBJ2-3 | TRBD2
TGTGCCAGCATCTGGGGGGGGGATAGCACAGATACGCAGTATTTT | CASIWGGDSTDTQYF | TRBV5-8 | NA | TRBJ2-3 | TRBD2
TGCGCCAGCAGCCAAGATGAATTAGCGGGAGTGGGTGAGCAGTACTTC | CASSQDELAGVGEQYF | TRBV4-3 | few | TRBJ2-7 | TRBD2
TGTGCCAGCTCGGGACTAGCGGGAGGGCCTACAGATACGCAGTATTTT | CASSGLAGGPTDTQYF | TRBV18 | NA | TRBJ2-3 | TRBD2
TGTGCCAGCAGACAGACTAGCCAGCGGAACATTCAGTACTTC | CASRQTSQRNIQYF | TRBV6-1 | NA | TRBJ2-4 | TRBD2
TGTGCCAGCAGCTTAGGCCTTAATCAGCCCCAGCATTTT | CASSLGLNQPQHF | TRBV13 | NA | TRBJ1-5 | NA
TGTGCCAGCACCTTCCCCGGAACAGGGGGAAAAGCTTTCTTT | CASTFPGTGGKAFF | TRBV6-5 | NA | TRBJ1-1 | TRBD1
TGTGCCAGTAGTATAGGGGGGCTCGGAGAGACCCAGTACTTC | CASSIGGLGETQYF | TRBV19 | few | TRBJ2-5 | NA
TGCGCCAGCAGCCAAAACGCGATGAACACTGAAGCTTTCTTT | CASSQNAMNTEAFF | TRBV4-1 | NA | TRBJ1-1 | NA
TGTGCCAGCAGCGACGCCGGGACTACCTACGAGCAGTACTTC | CASSDAGTTYEQYF | TRBV7-6 | NA | TRBJ2-7 | TRBD2
TGTGCCAGCAGCTCCTCGGGGGCGGGAGTGCGGGATACGCAGTATTTT | CASSSSGAGVRDTQYF | TRBV28 | once | TRBJ2-3 | NA
TGTGCCAGCAGCTTAAGTGGAGCACAGGGGAACAATTCACCCCTCCACTTT | CASSLSGAQGNNSPLHF | TRBV7-3 | NA | TRBJ1-6 | TRBD1
TGCAGCCCCCAAGGTGGGCCCGAGCAGTACTTC | CSPQGGPEQYF | TRBV20-1 | once | TRBJ2-7 | NA
TGTGCCAGCAGCGAGAGCCAACAAGAGACCCAGTACTTC | CASSESQQETQYF | TRBV9 | NA | TRBJ2-5 | NA